This T cell receptor beta chain was found in a study of spatial heterogeneity in lung cancer (dated 2019 in TCRdb). Regarding the research as a whole: Beta-chain transcripts were consistently detected in greater numbers than alpha-chain transcripts, which likely reflected higher beta-chain transcript abundance. In tumor regions, TCR transcript counts showed a strong correlation with a T cell transcriptional module score from matched bulk RNA-seq. In the raw uncorrected reads, each unique combination of TCR and UMI appeared more than ten times on average. TCR alpha and beta repertoires were quantitatively compared across multiple tumor regions, matched nontumor lung and blood in non-small cell lung cancer. TCR repertoire features were related to nonsynonymous mutation counts determined by whole-exome sequencing of tumor tissue. Both alpha and beta chains were TCR-sequenced in samples taken at surgery, namely 220 tumor regions, fewer than 80 matched nontumor lung samples and 45 to 60 PBMC samples.

Per the publication, the time point label means: sample taken at primary tumor resection. Samples were obtained from approximately 70 patients with early-stage, untreated non-small cell lung cancer from the lung TRACERx cohort. For TCR sequencing, whole RNA was extracted from tumor and nontumor lung tissue, or from cryopreserved PBMC samples, and no cell sorting was done. Only patients with enough RNA available from two or more tumor regions were chosen for TCR sequencing. Before being selected, tumor and adjacent nontumor lung specimens were reviewed by a lung pathologist. This clonotype showed up many times. Its antigen remains undetermined. Base quality data are lacking; no much larger clone is found one base away. Overall study outcomes, separate from this receptor: Counts of ubiquitous and regional expanded TCRs were found to correlate with counts of ubiquitous and regional nonsynonymous mutations, respectively. TCR-seq coverage of tumor T cells was estimated at only roughly 6.5% for alpha chains and 13% for beta chains. Additional single-cell paired TCR alpha and beta sequencing was considered necessary to confirm, at a functional level, the hypothesis that regional TCRs recognize regional mutations. The number of expanded intratumoral alpha and beta TCRs correlated with the tumor nonsynonymous mutation count.

The CDR3 measures 14 amino acids from cysteine to phenylalanine. Only the CDR3 region is kept as DNA, spanning 42 bases read in frame from base 1. CDR1 and CDR2 (DFQATT, SNEGSKA) derive from the germline V gene (reference sequence). Trimming takes 6 bases from V and 0 bases from J, and the germline ends sit 14 bases apart. Library preparation used 5' RACE. Sequencing took place on a NextSeq 500. To allow correction of PCR and sequencing errors, the TCR library protocol tagged every TCR cDNA molecule with a unique molecular identifier. The authors' pipeline ran thus. Decombinator tools were used for TCR identification, UMI-based error correction and CDR3 extraction. TCRs above a frequency of 2 per 1,000, corresponding to the top 1% of the tumor frequency distribution, were defined as expanded. Expanded tumor TCRs statistically deemed absent (corrected P<0.05) from at least one tumor region were classed as regional, and all other expanded tumor TCRs were classed as ubiquitous. Renyi diversity was calculated using the R vegan package after each repertoire was subsampled 100 times to 5,000 TCRs. CDR3 similarity networks were built from amino acid triplet string-kernel similarity, connecting CDR3s with pairwise similarity above 0.82. Using fastp trimming at Q25 and MiXCR clonotype assembly, TCRdb reanalyzed the public sequencing data and kept in-frame beta chains. Each CDR3 protein gets just one entry, which takes the most common genes and DNA from the rows behind it. The V and J calls and clone size are TCRdb's, not the authors'. This sample holds about 10,000 distinct CDR3 sequences; just under 6.5% were observed only once. 10% of the sample belongs to the ten largest clones.

The clonotype originates from a male donor with early-stage non-small cell lung cancer. The rearrangement combines TRBV20-1 with TRBJ2-5; the D gene assignment is ambiguous. The material sequenced was lung tumor tissue, taken at surgery. CDR3 sequence: CSAPPLGYQETQYF. The nucleotides read TGCAGTGCCCCCCCCCTGGGGTACCAAGAGACCCAGTACTTC.